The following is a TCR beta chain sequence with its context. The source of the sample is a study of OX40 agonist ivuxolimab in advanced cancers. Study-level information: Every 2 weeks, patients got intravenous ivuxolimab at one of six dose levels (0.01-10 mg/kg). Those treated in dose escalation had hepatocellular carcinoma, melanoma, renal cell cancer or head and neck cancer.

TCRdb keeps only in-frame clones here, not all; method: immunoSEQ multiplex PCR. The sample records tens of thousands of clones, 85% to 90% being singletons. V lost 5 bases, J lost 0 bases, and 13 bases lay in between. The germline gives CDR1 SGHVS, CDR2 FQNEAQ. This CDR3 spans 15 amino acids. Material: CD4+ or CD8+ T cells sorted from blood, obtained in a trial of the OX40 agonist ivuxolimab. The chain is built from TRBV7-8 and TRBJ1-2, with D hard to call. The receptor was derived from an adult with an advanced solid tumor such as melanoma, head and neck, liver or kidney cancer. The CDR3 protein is CASSIYRVPNYGYTF. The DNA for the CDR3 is TGTGCCAGCAGCATATACAGAGTCCCTAACTATGGCTACACCTTC. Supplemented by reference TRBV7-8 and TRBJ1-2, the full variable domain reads GAGVSQSPRYKVAKRGQDVALRCDPISGHVSLFWYQQALGQGPEFLTYFQNEAQLDKSGLPSDRFFAERPEGSVSTLKIQRTQQEDSAVYLCASSIYRVPNYGYTFGSGTRLTVV.